This T cell receptor (beta chain) was profiled in a study of Tregs in tolerant kidney transplant recipients. Study-wide results and limits: The small number of patients limits these findings pending further validation. Antigen-driven expansion was suggested because donor-specific Tregs expanded more than all Tregs in tolerant patients. For some patients, primers changed over time, blocking nucleotide-level comparison.

This CDR3 contains 14 residues. Looked up from germline, CDR1 is ENHRY and CDR2 is SYGVKD. V lost 3 bases to trimming and J lost 0 bases, with 6 bases between them. Libraries were prepared by immunoSEQ multiplex PCR; TCRdb keeps only in-frame clonotypes and omits some of them. Seen here are some 56,000 clones, about 90% observed once, and the top ten hold 13% to 15%. A note on this clone: What it recognizes is unknown.

Mixed chimerism was transient after nonmyeloablative marrow transplants from related graft donors. CD4+CD25+CD127- Tregs, CD4+CD25- non-Tregs, CD4 and CD8 cells were sorted. The TCR originated in a human patient who received a combined kidney and bone marrow transplant. Some of the T cells may derive from the graft donor. This chain uses TRBV10-3 with TRBJ1-5, with D unresolved. The sequences come from CD8+ T cells from blood (PBMCs), collected 24 months after the transplant. CDR3 DNA: TGTGCCATCAGTGAAGCGGGTAGCAATCAGCCCCAGCATTTT. Protein product: CAISEAGSNQPQHF.